The 23 T cell receptor beta chains listed next were all sequenced from one sample in a study of vaccination and CD4 T cells after COVID-19. No antigens are known for them. Sample treatment: approximately nine-day PBMC culture with coronavirus spike peptide pools or control peptides (ViraFEST assay). Cultured CD4+ T cell DNA was sequenced using the Oncomine TCR Beta short-read assay. TCRdb used MiXCR to reprocess the PCR reads, holding one entry per CDR3 protein. The table lists around 4,000 distinct CDR3 sequences, less than 25% of them singletons. Sequencing used CD4+ T cells from blood, cultured in vitro, obtained after SARS-CoV-2 vaccination. The receptors come from a human donor who had recovered from COVID-19.

By sample share, this clonotype is medium-sized. The genes are TRBV28 and TRBJ2-7, with 8 bases matching TRBD1. Germline values: CDR1 MDHEN, CDR2 SYDVKM. The CDR3 is made up of 15 amino acids. V lost 6 bases to trimming and J lost 4 bases; unmatched junction nucleotides: 11. CDR3 sequence: CASSSRQGMGYEQYF. The CDR3 coding sequence is TGTGCCAGCAGCTCACGACAGGGGATGGGATACGAGCAGTACTTC.

V and J are TRBV19 and TRBJ1-1, with D possibly being TRBD1 (6 bases). The V gene lost 1 base and the J gene lost 4 bases, with 13 bases spanning the gap. Germline-derived CDR1 and CDR2 are LNHDA and SQIVND (reference sequence). The CDR3 consists of 15 residues. This CDR3 is CASSIVAGVSTEAFF. The CDR3 coding sequence is TGTGCCAGTAGTATAGTGGCAGGGGTAAGCACTGAAGCTTTCTTT.

The chain joins TRBV29-1 to TRBJ2-3; D uncertain. V was shortened by 1 base and J by 4 bases, with 9 bases between the two germline ends. There are 13 residues in the CDR3. Germline V gene sequence: CDR1 SQVTM, CDR2 ANQGSEA. The CDR3 sequence: CSVEAYPPDTQYF. CDR3 nucleotides: TGCAGCGTTGAAGCCTACCCCCCAGATACGCAGTATTTT.

The chain carries TRBV15 and TRBJ1-2; 7 bases are shared with TRBD1. The V gene's germline CDR1 is LNHNV and CDR2 YYDKDF (reference sequence). V shed 5 bases and J 5 bases; nucleotides not matched to a gene: 11. This CDR3 is 15 amino acids long. CDR3 residues: CATSEERTGSYGYTF. The CDR3 DNA follows: TGTGCCACCAGCGAAGAACGGACAGGTTCTTATGGCTACACCTTC.

This clonotype is medium-sized in the sample. V and J are TRBV7-9 and TRBJ2-7, with 8 bases lining up with TRBD1. The J segment lost 10 bases and the V segment lost 0 bases, leaving 8 bases of the junction unmatched. CDR3 length: 14 amino acids. CDR1 is SEHNR, CDR2 FQNEAQ, per germline (reference sequence). The CDR3: CASSLAQLDRVQYF. CDR3 sequence (DNA): TGTGCCAGCAGCTTAGCGCAATTGGACAGGGTACAGTACTTC.

The sample holds a few counts of this clonotype. The V and J genes are TRBV5-1 and TRBJ2-5; possible D gene TRBD1, 6 bases. Trimming took off 4 bases at V and 2 bases at J, with 18 bases between the two ends. CDR1 and CDR2 (germline): SGHRS, YFSETQ. CDR3 size: 16 residues. The CDR3 region is CASSPGIKRGQETQYF. In DNA form, the CDR3 reads TGCGCCAGCAGCCCCGGAATTAAGAGGGGGCAAGAGACCCAGTACTTC.

The chain is built from TRBV4-2 and TRBJ1-1; D unclear. The CDR3 runs 16 residues. Germline V CDR1 and CDR2: LGHNA, YNFKEQ. The ends were cut back, 1 base at V and 4 bases at J, with 16 bases in the middle. CDR3 loop: CASSQAGLGQGTEAFF. The CDR3 nucleotides are TGTGCCAGCAGCCAAGCCGGACTGGGTCAAGGCACTGAAGCTTTCTTT.

This clonotype qualifies as medium-sized. This chain links TRBV6-1 with TRBJ1-2; 7 bases are shared with TRBD1. Looked up from germline, CDR1 is MNHNS and CDR2 is SASEGT. The V and J ends lost 3 bases and 4 bases, in that order; junction bases with no gene match: 11. CDR3 length equals 16 residues. The CDR3 loop reads CASSDRGAPLGYGYTF. The CDR3 coding sequence is TGTGCCAGCAGTGACAGGGGGGCCCCGCTGGGCTATGGCTACACCTTC.

The V call is TRBV5-6, the J call TRBJ2-5; TRBD1 aligns across 7 bases. This CDR3 is 15 amino acids long. Germline CDR1 SGHDT, CDR2 YYEEEE. Unmatched junction bases numbered 7, after V lost 5 bases and J lost 0 bases. The CDR3 region has the DNA TGTGCCAGCAGTCGAACCGGGACAGACCAAGAGACCCAGTACTTC. It translates to CASSRTGTDQETQYF.

This chain joins TRBV19 and TRBJ1-2; TRBD1 matches 9 bases. The CDR3 sequence is 15 residues long. V dropped 4 bases and J dropped 6; count of bases not matched to a gene: 9. Per germline, CDR1 LNHDA and CDR2 SQIVND (reference sequence). The CDR3 region is CASSTPGQGINGYTF. CDR3 coding DNA: TGTGCCAGTAGTACCCCGGGACAGGGTATTAATGGCTACACCTTC.

This clonotype was counted only a few times. The chain uses TRBV7-9 and TRBJ1-3, with D perhaps matching TRBD1 (6 bases). Germline V gene data show CDR1 as SEHNR and CDR2 as FQNEAQ (reference sequence). The CDR3 is 11 residues long. Between the trimmed V and J ends, which lost 5 bases and 8 bases, there was a span of 7 bases. The DNA for the CDR3 is TGTGCCAGCAGCGGACAGTACACCATATATTTT. Its protein is CASSGQYTIYF.

This clonotype was counted between two and nine times. The gene calls are TRBV29-1 and TRBJ2-5; D tentatively fits TRBD1 or TRBD2 (6 bases each). The CDR3 runs 13 residues. V was cut by 5 bases and J by 5 bases, with 15 bases left in between. Germline V gene lookup returns CDR1 SQVTM and CDR2 ANQGSEA. This CDR3 is CSVLGGLGETQYF. The CDR3 nucleotides read TGCAGCGTTTTAGGGGGGCTAGGGGAGACCCAGTACTTC.

J is TRBJ2-2 and V is TRBV20-1, with 7 bases that match TRBD1. J lost 3 bases, V lost 1 base, and 2 bases had no gene match. Germline CDR1 and CDR2: DFQATT and SNEGSKA (reference sequence). This CDR3 has 14 amino acids. The CDR3 nucleotides read TGCAGTGCTAGAGCGGGACAGTACACCGGGGAGCTGTTTTTT. Translation gives CSARAGQYTGELFF.

This clonotype is termed medium-sized. The chain employs TRBV7-9 and TRBJ2-7; the D call may be TRBD1 or TRBD2 (5 bases each). The germline gives CDR1 SEHNR, CDR2 FQNEAQ (reference sequence). The CDR3 sequence is 13 residues long. With 5 bases removed from V and 12 bases from J, the gap between germline ends came to 20 bases. The chain's CDR3 is CASSPPGPFWGYF. The CDR3 DNA follows: TGTGCCAGCAGCCCCCCGGGACCCTTCTGGGGGTACTTC.

The chain carries TRBV7-2 and TRBJ1-2; the match to TRBD1 covers 7 bases. The CDR3 is 15 residues long. The V gene's germline CDR1 is SGHTA and CDR2 FQGNSA. V lost 4 bases and J lost 6; bases outside the gene matches: 11. The CDR3 DNA is TGTGCCAGCAGCTACGCCGACAGGGAACCGCATGGCTACACCTTC. Translating gives CASSYADREPHGYTF.

Notes on this clonotype: A far larger clone lies a single base away; this is likely a read error. The J gene is TRBJ2-1, the V gene TRBV28; D gene uncertain. V shed 11 bases and J shed 10 bases, with 15 bases lying between them. Germline CDR1 is MDHEN and CDR2 is SYDVKM. This CDR3 comprises 11 residues. CDR3 in amino acids: CACEGGYEQFF. CDR3 coding DNA: TGTGCCTGTGAAGGCGGCTACGAGCAGTTCTTC.

The chain employs TRBV6-5 and TRBJ1-2; D perhaps matches TRBD1 (6 bases). The CDR3 contains 16 residues. Germline V gene data show CDR1 as MNHEY and CDR2 as SVGAGI. The germline V and J ends were trimmed by 3 bases and 11 bases, with 25 bases remaining between them. CDR3 sequence: CASSYTNGVQGLTYTF. DNA of the CDR3: TGTGCCAGCAGTTATACGAATGGGGTACAGGGTCTTACGTACACCTTC.

This clonotype was seen only a few times. This CDR3 is CASQITSTDTQYF. In DNA form, the CDR3 reads TGTGCCAGTCAGATTACTAGCACAGATACGCAGTATTTT. V is TRBV19 and J is TRBJ2-3; D unclear. Trimming stripped 8 bases from V and 0 bases from J, with 9 bases between. Germline V gene sequence: CDR1 LNHDA, CDR2 SQIVND (reference sequence). This CDR3 has 13 residues. The variable domain in full, completed from reference TRBV19 and TRBJ2-3, reads DGGITQSPKYLFRKEGQNVTLSCEQNLNHDAMYWYRQDPGQGLRLIYYSQIVNDFQKGDIAEGYSVSREKKESFPLTVTSAQKNPTAFYLCASQITSTDTQYFGPGTRLTVL.

DNA of the CDR3: TGTGCCAGCAGCCCTAGGGACAGCAAGAAAGAGACCCAGTACTTC. Residues: CASSPRDSKKETQYF. The chain joins TRBV7-9 to TRBJ2-5; 7 bases match TRBD1. CDR1 is SEHNR, CDR2 FQNEAQ, per germline (reference sequence). The CDR3 spans 15 residues. The ends lost 5 bases at V and 3 bases at J; junction bases unmatched: 9.

Note on this clonotype: This clone may be a read error of a much larger clone one base away. The chain employs TRBV7-9 and TRBJ2-7, with D possibly being TRBD1 (6 bases). The CDR3 spans 13 residues. Germline values: CDR1 SEHNR, CDR2 FQNEAQ (reference sequence). The CDR3 is CARSFQGSYEQYF. CDR3 in DNA: TGTGCCAGAAGCTTCCAGGGGTCCTACGAGCAGTACTTC.

J is TRBJ2-7 and V is TRBV20-1, with no clear D. Deletions cut 3 bases from V and 6 bases from J, with 9 bases between. The CDR3 runs 11 residues. Germline lookup yields CDR1 DFQATT and CDR2 SNEGSKA (reference sequence). The CDR3 region has the DNA TGCAGTGCTAGGGGCAAAGGCGAGCAGTACTTC. Translating gives CSARGKGEQYF.

This clonotype was seen a handful of times. The V gene is TRBV28, the J gene TRBJ1-2, with 7 bases identical to TRBD1. V shed 8 bases and J 1 base; nucleotides not matched to a gene: 10. Germline CDR1 MDHEN, CDR2 SYDVKM. CDR3 length: 15 residues. The CDR3 DNA is TGTGCCAGCTCAAAACAGGGGAGGATTAACTATGGCTACACCTTC. Translated, it gives CASSKQGRINYGYTF.

The table lists this clonotype with a few counts. The CDR3 region is CASSGMAGGPPDTQYF. The CDR3 DNA follows: TGTGCCAGCAGTGGGATGGCGGGGGGGCCGCCAGATACGCAGTATTTT. V and J are TRBV28 and TRBJ2-3; the match to TRBD2 covers 9 bases. Per germline, CDR1 MDHEN and CDR2 SYDVKM. The J segment lost 4 bases and the V segment lost 5 bases, leaving 10 bases of the junction unmatched. The CDR3 runs 16 residues.